This is a list of T cell receptor beta chains from one sample in a study of blood T cell repertoires in COVID-19. The assay was immunoSEQ multiplex PCR, and TCRdb's table has in-frame clones only and misses some. Here the sample spans about 120,000 clones, more than 75% being singletons. Sequences were obtained from peripheral blood. All receptors come from a man aged 50-59 years with active COVID-19. Both conserved end residues are part of each CDR3. A D gene is named only where the DNA matches it firmly. Expanded clones are given a class, and other clones once, few, many or no size at all.

CDR3aa | CDR3nt | abundance | j_gene | v_gene | d_gene
CASSALAGGWTDTQYF | TGTGCCAGCAGCGCCCTCGCGGGGGGGTGGACAGATACGCAGTATTTT | - | TRBJ2-3 | TRBV9 | TRBD2
CASGQSNYSGNTIYF | TGTGCCAGCGGACAGTCCAACTACTCTGGAAACACCATATATTTT | - | TRBJ1-3 | TRBV6-5 | -
CASSLVRTGETQYF | TGTGCCAGCAGCTTAGTCCGGACAGGGGAGACCCAGTACTTC | - | TRBJ2-5 | TRBV7-2 | TRBD1
CASSSQGEQFF | TGTGCCAGCAGCTCCCAGGGTGAGCAGTTCTTC | - | TRBJ2-1 | TRBV9 | -
CASSPPGGTNEKLFF | TGTGCCAGTAGTCCGCCCGGAGGAACTAATGAAAAACTGTTTTTT | - | TRBJ1-4 | TRBV19 | -
CASSQQENQPQHF | TGCGCCAGCAGTCAACAGGAAAATCAGCCCCAGCATTTT | - | TRBJ1-5 | TRBV4-1 | -
CATSRPGSSTGELFF | TGTGCCACCAGCAGACCCGGGAGCAGCACCGGGGAGCTGTTTTTT | once | TRBJ2-2 | TRBV15 | -
CSGRGLDTEAFF | TGCAGCGGTAGGGGGCTGGACACTGAAGCTTTCTTT | - | TRBJ1-1 | TRBV29-1 | TRBD1
CAIRRDYSQETQYF | TGTGCCATCAGGCGGGACTATTCCCAAGAGACCCAGTACTTC | - | TRBJ2-5 | TRBV10-3 | TRBD2
CASSLGRSMNTEAFF | TGTGCCAGCAGCTTGGGCAGAAGTATGAACACTGAAGCTTTCTTT | - | TRBJ1-1 | TRBV7-2 | -
CASSTNRVTEAFF | TGTGCCAGTAGTACCAACAGGGTCACTGAAGCTTTCTTT | - | TRBJ1-1 | TRBV19 | -
CASSQDRQGAGNEQFF | TGTGCCAGCAGCCAAGATCGTCAGGGGGCAGGAAATGAGCAGTTCTTC | - | TRBJ2-1 | TRBV4-2 | TRBD1
CATSEAGNTDTQYF | TGTGCCACCAGTGAAGCGGGGAACACAGATACGCAGTATTTT | - | TRBJ2-3 | TRBV24-1 | TRBD2
CASSLVPGQTNYGYTF | TGTGCCAGCAGCTTAGTCCCGGGACAGACTAACTATGGCTACACCTTC | - | TRBJ1-2 | TRBV7-2 | TRBD1
CASSLATDTQYF | TGTGCCAGCAGCTTAGCAACAGATACGCAGTATTTT | once | TRBJ2-3 | TRBV11-2 | -
CASSLRGNQPQHF | TGTGCCAGCAGCTTGAGGGGCAATCAGCCCCAGCATTTT | - | TRBJ1-5 | TRBV11-2 | -
CAWTGYNEQFF | TGTGCCTGGACCGGCTACAATGAGCAGTTCTTC | - | TRBJ2-1 | TRBV30 | -
CASSLGRGTEAFF | TGCGCCAGCAGCTTAGGAAGGGGGACTGAAGCTTTCTTT | - | TRBJ1-1 | TRBV5-1 | -
CASSQRLRLAGDRDNEQFF | TGCGCCAGCAGCCAACGTCTTCGGTTAGCGGGGGACCGGGACAATGAGCAGTTCTTC | - | TRBJ2-1 | TRBV4-1 | TRBD2
CAISNGGPSYNEQFF | TGTGCCATCAGTAACGGCGGGCCTTCCTACAATGAGCAGTTCTTC | - | TRBJ2-1 | TRBV24-1 | -
CASSQGPMNTEAFF | TGTGCCAGCAGCCAGGGGCCTATGAACACTGAAGCTTTCTTT | once | TRBJ1-1 | TRBV7-9 | -
CASSEKGTGAADTQYF | TGTGCCAGCAGTGAAAAGGGGACAGGGGCGGCAGATACGCAGTATTTT | - | TRBJ2-3 | TRBV6-1 | TRBD1
CASSKLAGVAGGTDTQYF | TGTGCCAGCAGCAAACTAGCGGGGGTCGCGGGTGGCACAGATACGCAGTATTTT | - | TRBJ2-3 | TRBV7-9 | TRBD2
CASSLSGQGEVKGETQYF | TGTGCCAGCAGCTTGTCGGGACAGGGTGAGGTGAAGGGAGAGACCCAGTACTTC | - | TRBJ2-5 | TRBV5-6 | TRBD1
CATSDSLSDEQFF | TGTGCCACCAGTGATTCCCTGAGCGATGAGCAGTTCTTC | - | TRBJ2-1 | TRBV24-1 | -
CASSLGLQGYTF | TGTGCCAGCAGCTTAGGTCTACAGGGATACACCTTC | - | TRBJ1-2 | TRBV11-3 | -
CASSVSSSGVYNEQFF | TGTGCCAGCAGCGTATCGAGTAGCGGGGTCTACAATGAGCAGTTCTTC | - | TRBJ2-1 | TRBV9 | TRBD2
CASSPRSGGASEAFF | TGTGCCAGCAGCCCTCGATCAGGGGGCGCATCTGAAGCTTTCTTT | - | TRBJ1-1 | TRBV9 | TRBD1
CATQTPTGRNTEAFF | TGTGCCACCCAGACCCCGACAGGGAGGAACACTGAAGCTTTCTTT | once | TRBJ1-1 | TRBV6-5 | TRBD1
CASSLGDTIYF | TGTGCCAGCAGCTTAGGAGACACCATATATTTT | - | TRBJ1-3 | TRBV11-2 | -
CASSLAGTGAYEQYF | TGTGCCAGCAGCTTAGCCGGGACAGGGGCCTACGAGCAGTACTTC | - | TRBJ2-7 | TRBV7-3 | TRBD1
CASSTSILAGVTGELFF | TGTGCCAGCAGTACCTCTATTCTAGCGGGAGTCACCGGGGAGCTGTTTTTT | - | TRBJ2-2 | TRBV27 | TRBD2
CASSYSTGPDTQYF | TGTGCCAGCAGTTACTCGACAGGGCCAGATACGCAGTATTTT | - | TRBJ2-3 | TRBV6-5 | TRBD1
CASSTPGQGTEKLFF | TGTGCCAGCAGTACACCGGGACAGGGTACCGAAAAACTGTTTTTT | once | TRBJ1-4 | TRBV6-8 | TRBD1
CASSLGDRNEQFF | TGCGCCAGCAGCTTGGGGGACAGGAATGAGCAGTTCTTC | - | TRBJ2-1 | TRBV5-1 | TRBD1
CASSLGQYTGELFF | TGTGCCAGCAGCTTGGGACAGTACACCGGGGAGCTGTTTTTT | - | TRBJ2-2 | TRBV5-6 | -
CASSLRLAGYNEQFF | TGTGCCAGCAGCTTAAGACTAGCGGGATACAATGAGCAGTTCTTC | - | TRBJ2-1 | TRBV5-6 | TRBD2
CASRKGNTLNTEAFF | TGTGCCAGCAGAAAGGGGAACACGCTGAACACTGAAGCTTTCTTT | - | TRBJ1-1 | TRBV6-6 | -
CSASQGAQLTEAFF | TGCAGTGCTAGTCAGGGGGCGCAACTCACTGAAGCTTTCTTT | - | TRBJ1-1 | TRBV20-1 | TRBD1
CASSSPFNTEAFF | TGTGCCAGCAGCTCCCCATTTAACACTGAAGCTTTCTTT | - | TRBJ1-1 | TRBV5-4 | -
CASSRGTVNTEAFF | TGTGCCAGCAGCCGAGGGACTGTGAACACTGAAGCTTTCTTT | - | TRBJ1-1 | TRBV3-1/TRBV3-2 | -
CASNTLGTAGSEQFF | TGTGCCAGCAATACGCTCGGGACCGCGGGGAGTGAGCAGTTCTTC | - | TRBJ2-1 | TRBV6-5 | -
CASSSTGSVTQYF | TGTGCCAGCAGTTCGACAGGTTCGGTTACGCAGTATTTT | - | TRBJ2-3 | TRBV6-6 | -
CASSFRPGQTTYEQYF | TGTGCCAGCAGCTTTAGACCGGGACAGACAACCTACGAGCAGTACTTC | few | TRBJ2-7 | TRBV7-8 | TRBD1
CASSVGAGQRGYNEQFF | TGTGCCAGCAGCGTCGGGGCAGGTCAGCGGGGGTACAATGAGCAGTTCTTC | - | TRBJ2-1 | TRBV11-3 | TRBD2
CASSPYRSSYEQYF | TGTGCCAGCAGCCCCTACAGGAGCTCCTACGAGCAGTACTTC | - | TRBJ2-7 | TRBV13 | -
CASSFGLAGSTDTQYF | TGTGCCAGCAGCTTCGGACTAGCGGGGAGCACAGATACGCAGTATTTT | - | TRBJ2-3 | TRBV5-6 | TRBD2
CASSMGLAVYNEQFF | TGTGCCAGCAGCATGGGACTAGCGGTTTACAATGAGCAGTTCTTC | - | TRBJ2-1 | TRBV6-5 | TRBD2
CASSKRWREGPDTQYF | TGTGCCAGCAGTAAGAGATGGCGGGAGGGACCAGATACGCAGTATTTT | - | TRBJ2-3 | TRBV27 | TRBD2
CSVRGDTNFGGYTF | TGCAGCGTAAGAGGGGACACTAACTTTGGGGGCTACACCTTC | - | TRBJ1-2 | TRBV29-1 | -
CASSKQGPLNTEAFF | TGTGCCAGCAGTAAACAGGGGCCGTTGAACACTGAAGCTTTCTTT | - | TRBJ1-1 | TRBV7-9 | TRBD1
CASSQDRRDGGNEQFF | TGTGCCAGCAGCCAAGATCGCCGGGACGGGGGCAATGAGCAGTTCTTC | - | TRBJ2-1 | TRBV14 | -
CASSSGTGRASGELFF | TGTGCCAGCAGCTCAGGGACAGGGCGAGCCTCCGGGGAGCTGTTTTTT | - | TRBJ2-2 | TRBV11-3 | TRBD1
CASSEGTGGSNYGYTF | TGTGCCAGCAGCGAAGGGACAGGGGGCTCCAACTATGGCTACACCTTC | - | TRBJ1-2 | TRBV5-4 | TRBD1
CASSDSSGAYNEQFF | TGTGCCAGCAGTGACTCTAGCGGGGCCTACAATGAGCAGTTCTTC | - | TRBJ2-1 | TRBV6-4 | TRBD2